Following are 9 T cell receptor beta chains from one sample sequenced in a study of post-analysis software for immune sequencing data (dated by TCRdb to between 2015 and 2017). Overall results and qualifications from the work: Significantly higher frequencies in patients than in controls were found for five or six TRBV segments, including TRBV5-6, TRBV5-1 and TRBV20-1.

Their recognized antigens are unknown. The library was built by means of PCR. Sequenced on an Illumina HiSeq 2500. To reduce PCR and sequencing biases, unique molecular identifiers were built into the TCR beta cDNA libraries. TCRdb applied fastp at Q25 and MiXCR to the public reads, then kept only in-frame beta chains. For every CDR3 protein sequence, its rows merge into one entry that carries the most common genes and DNA. In this sample the table shows about 680,000 distinct CDR3 sequences, roughly three fifths of which occur a single time. The ten largest account for approximately 10% of the sample. Sequences were obtained from blood. All receptors come from a girl aged 2-10 years with multiple sclerosis.

This chain connects TRBV5-1 to TRBJ2-1, with a weak D call TRBD2 (5 bases). The CDR3 is 14 residues long. V was trimmed by 3 bases and J by 4 bases, leaving 11 bases between them. Germline loops: CDR1 SGHRS, CDR2 YFSETQ. In DNA, the CDR3 is TGCGCCAGCAGCTGGGAGACTGGGTACAATGAGCAGTTCTTC. Amino acid sequence: CASSWETGYNEQFF. Based on the CDR3 plus reference TRBV5-1 and TRBJ2-1, the full variable domain is KAGVTQTPRYLIKTRGQQVTLSCSPISGHRSVSWYQQTPGQGLQFLFEYFSETQRNKGNFPGRFSGRQFSNSRSEMNVSTLELGDSALYLCASSWETGYNEQFFGPGTRLTVL.

This chain joins TRBV3-1 and TRBJ1-5; D possibly corresponds to TRBD1 (5 bases). The CDR3 has 15 residues. Germline-derived CDR1 and CDR2 are LGHDT and YNNKEL (reference sequence). With 0 bases removed from V and 5 bases from J, the gap between germline ends came to 11 bases. Here the CDR3 DNA reads TGTGCCAGCAGCCAAGATTTCACAGGAGATCAGCCCCAGCATTTT. It yields the protein CASSQDFTGDQPQHF.

In its sample, this clonotype was seen many times. The V gene is TRBV11-2, the J gene TRBJ2-7, with D possibly TRBD1 on 5 matching bases. Trimming stripped 5 bases from V and 1 base from J, with 9 bases between. Looked up from germline, CDR1 is SGHAT and CDR2 is FQNNGV. This CDR3 has 13 amino acids. CDR3 sequence reads: CASSGGHSYEQYF. CDR3 coding DNA: TGTGCCAGCAGCGGCGGACATTCCTACGAGCAGTACTTC.

This rearrangement joins TRBV28 to TRBJ2-4; D might be TRBD1 or TRBD2, each matching 5 bases. Looked up from germline, CDR1 is MDHEN and CDR2 is SYDVKM. CDR3 length: 15 residues. V dropped 4 bases and J dropped 1 base, with 11 bases sitting between them. The CDR3 reads CASSYQGRAKNIQYF. CDR3 coding DNA: TGTGCCAGCAGTTACCAGGGACGTGCCAAAAACATTCAGTACTTC.

This chain connects TRBV3-1 to TRBJ2-5; no definite D call. CDR3 length: 14 amino acids. Germline CDR1 and CDR2: LGHDT and YNNKEL (reference sequence). V was pared by 4 bases and J by 1 base, with 10 bases between. CDR3 nucleotides: TGTGCCAGCAGCCTACGACTCATCCAAGAGACCCAGTACTTC. It yields the protein CASSLRLIQETQYF.

This chain connects TRBV4-3 to TRBJ2-7; D not resolved. CDR1 and CDR2 from the germline V gene are LGHNA and YSLEER. V gave up 7 bases and J gave up 0 bases, with 13 bases separating them. CDR3 size: 14 residues. CDR3 coding DNA: TGCGCCAGCATTAGGAAAACAAACTCCTACGAGCAGTACTTC. This codes for CASIRKTNSYEQYF.

To note about this clonotype: The junction differs from germline at one of its ends, possibly a read error. The chain combines TRBV5-1 with TRBJ2-1; 15 nucleotides match TRBD2. Germline V gives CDR1 SGHRS, CDR2 YFSETQ. The CDR3 has 16 residues. The CDR3 region has the DNA TGTGCCAGCAGCCCAGGACTAGCGGGGGGGTCCAATGAGCAGTTCTTC. Protein sequence: CASSPGLAGGSNEQFF.

This clonotype was counted once. The gene calls are TRBV6-1 and TRBJ2-2; TRBD2 is a possible D gene (6 bases). CDR1 is MNHNS, CDR2 SASEGT, per germline. This CDR3 region has 13 residues. Trimming removed 6 bases at V and 6 bases at J, with 11 bases between. For the CDR3, the DNA is TGTGCCAGCAGATATAGCGGCGCCGGGGAGCTGTTTTTT. Translating gives CASRYSGAGELFF.

This rearrangement joins TRBV5-1 to TRBJ2-7; 8 positions agree with TRBD1. V shed 0 bases and J 5 bases; nucleotides not matched to a gene: 4. The CDR3 is made up of 14 amino acids. Germline V lookup: CDR1 SGHRS, CDR2 YFSETQ. CDR3 loop: CASSLGTGSNEQYF. The CDR3 region has the DNA TGCGCCAGCAGCTTGGGGACAGGGAGCAACGAGCAGTACTTC.